The source of this TCR beta chain is a study of identical twins. The V end lost 7 bases, the J end lost 0 bases, and 19 bases lay between the germline ends. CDR1 SGHTA and CDR2 FQGNSA come from the germline V gene. There are 16 residues in the CDR3. Points from the study as a whole: It was cross-sectional statistical analysis, not following the same donors, that the conclusions relied on.

Worth noting for this clonotype: Its antigen is currently unknown.

Among all donors, each was a healthy Caucasian. MiXCR was run by TCRdb on the 5' RACE reads, yielding one entry per CDR3 protein. The repertoire includes under 1 million distinct CDR3 sequences, around 12% of them detected once, and 1.5% to 2% sits in the top ten. Another study also made use of these data, one on yellow fever vaccine responses in identical twins. From that paper: Twins' vaccine T cell responses were reported to seem partly convergent and partly personalized.

The receptor was isolated from a woman aged 18-35 years in good health. The sample consisted of PBMCs. The chain has TRBV7-2 and TRBJ2-7; D tentatively fits TRBD1 or TRBD2 (7 bases each). CDR3 region: CASKTQGGASSYEQYF. CDR3 nucleotide sequence: TGTGCCAGCAAGACCCAGGGGGGGGCGAGCTCCTACGAGCAGTACTTC.